This T cell receptor (beta chain) was captured by sequencing in a study of molecular identifiers for immune sequencing clone quantification. General study results and limits: Highly expanded clone sizes could be underestimated through barcode sharing by identical TCR molecules. Detecting spiked Jurkat TCR RNA from one cell among 1 million or so naive cells was reportedly possible.

The germline V and J ends were trimmed by 0 bases and 4 bases, with 12 bases remaining between them. The length of the CDR3 is 14 residues. Germline CDR1 reads DFQATT; CDR2 reads SNEGSKA (reference sequence). Bulk TCR libraries used previously described methods and listed TCR primers. MiXCR was run by TCRdb on the PCR reads, yielding one entry per CDR3 protein. The sample has hundreds of thousands of distinct CDR3 sequences, 20% seen once. Sorted cells numbering about 20,000 to 1,000,000, with 10%, 30% or 50% RNA, yielded the naive CD8 libraries. The sample holds many counts of this clonotype. Antigen specificity is unknown.

The sequenced sample consisted of naive CD8+ T cells from blood, with Jurkat cell RNA spiked in. Described subset: FACS-sorted CD8+CD4-CCR7+CD45RA+ naive T cells. The rearrangement links TRBV20-1 to TRBJ2-5; possible D gene TRBD2, 5 bases. The origin of this receptor is a human donor in good health. Some libraries in this study had Jurkat cell RNA spiked in. The CDR3 DNA reads as TGCAGTGCTAGAGATCTGGGCGGGCTAGAGACCCAGTACTTC. As protein: CSARDLGGLETQYF.